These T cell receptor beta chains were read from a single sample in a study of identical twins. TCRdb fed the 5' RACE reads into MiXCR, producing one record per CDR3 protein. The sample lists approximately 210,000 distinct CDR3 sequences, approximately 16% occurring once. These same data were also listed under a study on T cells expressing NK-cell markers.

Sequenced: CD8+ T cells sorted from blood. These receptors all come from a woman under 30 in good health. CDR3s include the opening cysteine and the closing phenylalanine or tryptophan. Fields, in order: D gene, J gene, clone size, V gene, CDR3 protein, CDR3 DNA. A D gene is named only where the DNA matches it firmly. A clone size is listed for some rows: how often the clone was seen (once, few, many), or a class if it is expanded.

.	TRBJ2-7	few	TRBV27	CASSFPGPEQYF	TGTGCCAGCAGTTTCCCGGGGCCCGAGCAGTACTTC
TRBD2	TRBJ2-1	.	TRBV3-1	CASSQESGGLSYNEQFF	TGTGCCAGCAGCCAAGAGAGCGGGGGCCTCTCCTACAATGAGCAGTTCTTC
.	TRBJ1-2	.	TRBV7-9	CASSPGVVGYTF	TGTGCCAGCAGCCCCGGGGTGGTTGGCTACACCTTC
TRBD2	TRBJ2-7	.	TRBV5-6	CASSLWREGISYEQYF	TGTGCCAGCAGCTTGTGGCGGGAGGGGATCTCCTACGAGCAGTACTTC
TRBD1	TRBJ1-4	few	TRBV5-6	CASTGQEINEKLFF	TGTGCCAGCACCGGACAGGAGATTAATGAAAAACTGTTTTTT
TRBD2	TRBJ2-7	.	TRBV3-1	CASSQDPQRGSDEQYF	TGTGCCAGCAGCCAAGATCCGCAGCGGGGGAGCGACGAGCAGTACTTC
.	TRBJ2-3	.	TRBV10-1	CASSEGPSQYF	TGCGCCAGCAGTGAGGGCCCTTCGCAGTATTTT
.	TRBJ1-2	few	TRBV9	CASQKSDYGYTF	TGTGCCAGCCAAAAGTCGGACTATGGCTACACCTTC
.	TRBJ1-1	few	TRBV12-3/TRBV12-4	CASSLGVYRAMGEAFF	TGTGCCAGCAGTTTAGGAGTTTACAGGGCGATGGGTGAAGCTTTCTTT
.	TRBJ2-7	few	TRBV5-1	CASSFTLSGGTEQYF	TGCGCCAGCAGCTTCACGCTGTCGGGCGGAACTGAGCAGTACTTC
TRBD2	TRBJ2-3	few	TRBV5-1	CASSFHSGGAPPDTQYF	TGCGCCAGCAGCTTTCATTCGGGAGGGGCCCCCCCAGATACGCAGTATTTT
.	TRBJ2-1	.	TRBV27	CASSIGGVPYNEQFF	TGTGCCAGCAGTATAGGAGGAGTCCCTTACAATGAGCAGTTCTTC
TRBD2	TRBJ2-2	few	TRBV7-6	CASSLLSGGTGELFF	TGTGCCAGCAGCTTACTGAGCGGGGGGACCGGGGAGCTGTTTTTT
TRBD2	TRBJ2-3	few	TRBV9	CASSVDVAGREPTDTQYF	TGTGCCAGCAGCGTAGACGTCGCGGGGCGGGAGCCCACAGATACGCAGTATTTT
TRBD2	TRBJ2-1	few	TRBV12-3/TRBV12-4	CASSLAAGGRDEQFF	TGTGCCAGCAGTTTAGCTGCGGGGGGGAGGGATGAGCAGTTCTTC
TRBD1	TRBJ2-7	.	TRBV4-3	CASSQGVGTDYEQYF	TGCGCCAGCAGCCAAGGCGTGGGGACAGACTACGAGCAGTACTTC
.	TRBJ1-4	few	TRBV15	CATSRDGVPNEKLFF	TGTGCCACCAGCAGAGATGGGGTTCCTAATGAAAAACTGTTTTTT
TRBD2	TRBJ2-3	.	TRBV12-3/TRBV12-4	CASSPRLAGGPDTQYF	TGTGCCAGCAGTCCCCGACTAGCGGGGGGGCCAGATACGCAGTATTTT
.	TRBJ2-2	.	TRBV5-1	CAGSETGTGELFF	TGCGCCGGTTCCGAAACAGGGACCGGGGAGCTGTTTTTT
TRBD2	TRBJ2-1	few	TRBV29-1	CSDTSGSYNEQFF	TGCAGCGATACTAGCGGGAGTTACAATGAGCAGTTCTTC
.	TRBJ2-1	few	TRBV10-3	CAISESYTGKYEQFF	TGTGCCATCAGTGAGTCGTATACAGGGAAATATGAGCAGTTCTTC
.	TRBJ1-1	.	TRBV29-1	CSAQDSPEAFF	TGCAGCGCTCAAGACAGTCCCGAAGCTTTCTTT
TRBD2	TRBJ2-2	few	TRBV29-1	CSGRWPGGTGELFF	TGCAGTGGGAGGTGGCCCGGGGGGACCGGGGAGCTGTTTTTT
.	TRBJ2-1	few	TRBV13	CASSRTLGHNEQFF	TGTGCCAGCAGTCGGACCCTAGGCCACAATGAGCAGTTCTTC
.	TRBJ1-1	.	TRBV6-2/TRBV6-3	CASSYLGAEYTEAFF	TGTGCCAGCAGTTACTTGGGGGCTGAGTACACTGAAGCTTTCTTT
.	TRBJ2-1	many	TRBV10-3	CASKTGAREQFF	TGTGCCAGCAAGACGGGGGCCCGTGAGCAGTTCTTC
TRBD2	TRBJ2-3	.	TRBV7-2	CASSWDTSGGDTDTQYF	TGTGCCAGCAGCTGGGATACTAGCGGGGGGGACACAGATACGCAGTATTTT
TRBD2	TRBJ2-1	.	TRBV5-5	CASSLEGTSSSWQFF	TGTGCCAGCAGCTTGGAAGGGACTAGCTCATCATGGCAGTTCTTC
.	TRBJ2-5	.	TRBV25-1	CASSEWGGDTQETQYF	TGTGCCAGCAGTGAATGGGGGGGGGACACCCAAGAGACCCAGTACTTC
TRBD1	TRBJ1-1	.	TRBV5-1	CASSGTGGVTEAFF	TGCGCCAGCAGCGGGACAGGGGGCGTCACTGAAGCTTTCTTT
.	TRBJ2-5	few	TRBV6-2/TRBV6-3	CASSYTAKGETQYF	TGTGCCAGCAGTTATACGGCAAAAGGCGAGACCCAGTACTTC
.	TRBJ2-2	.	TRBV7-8	CASSSQTGELFF	TGTGCCAGCAGCTCGCAGACCGGGGAGCTGTTTTTT
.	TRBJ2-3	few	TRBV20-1	CSAAGGFTVTDTQYF	TGCAGTGCTGCCGGCGGGTTCACAGTCACAGATACGCAGTATTTT
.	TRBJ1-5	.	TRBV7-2	CASSLDGYSNQPQHF	TGTGCCAGCAGCTTGGACGGGTATAGCAATCAGCCCCAGCATTTT
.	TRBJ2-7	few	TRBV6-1	CASSEWGQQGEQYF	TGTGCCAGCAGTGAATGGGGCCAACAAGGGGAGCAGTACTTC
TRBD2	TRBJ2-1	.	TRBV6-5	CASSYGTSGTGEQFF	TGTGCCAGCAGTTACGGGACTAGCGGGACCGGGGAGCAGTTCTTC
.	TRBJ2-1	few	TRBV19	CASSIFNNEQFF	TGTGCCAGTAGTATCTTTAACAATGAGCAGTTCTTC
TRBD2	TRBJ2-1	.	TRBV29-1	CSPKGLAANEQFF	TGCAGCCCAAAGGGACTAGCGGCTAATGAGCAGTTCTTC
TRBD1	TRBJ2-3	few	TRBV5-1	CASSPTGGTDTQYF	TGCGCCAGCAGCCCGACAGGGGGGACAGATACGCAGTATTTT
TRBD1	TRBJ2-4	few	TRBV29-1	CSGGGGQLNIQYF	TGCAGCGGAGGTGGGGGACAGTTAAACATTCAGTACTTC
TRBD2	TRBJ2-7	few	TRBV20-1	CSARPSGTRLYEQYF	TGCAGTGCTAGACCCTCCGGGACTAGACTTTACGAGCAGTACTTC
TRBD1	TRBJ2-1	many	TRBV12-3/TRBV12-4	CASGQGAEQFF	TGTGCCAGCGGTCAGGGGGCTGAGCAGTTCTTC
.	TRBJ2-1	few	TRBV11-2	CASSLDRAATTINEQFF	TGTGCCAGCAGCTTAGATCGTGCAGCCACCACCATCAATGAGCAGTTCTTC
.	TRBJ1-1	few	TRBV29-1	CSARVEVEAFF	TGCAGCGCTAGAGTGGAGGTTGAAGCTTTCTTT
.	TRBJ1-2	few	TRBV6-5	CASSFRTAINYGYTF	TGTGCCAGCAGTTTTCGGACAGCGATAAACTATGGCTACACCTTC